The clone carrying this TCR beta chain appeared a single time. The target antigen is unknown. These data come from a study of brain metastases from non-small cell lung cancer. V lost 0 bases and J lost 3, with 15 bases in between. Germline V gene lookup returns CDR1 MGHRA and CDR2 YSYEKL. There are 16 residues in the CDR3. Study results and limitations: Metastases had sparse T cells but largely shared repertoires with primaries.

Sequenced by immunoSEQ multiplex PCR; TCRdb stores in-frame clones only, minus some. The sample lists under 3,000 clones; around 80% were seen once. Sequencing input: primary lung tumor tissue. The chain combines TRBV4-1 with TRBJ2-7, with a tentative D call TRBD2 (5 bases). The origin of this receptor is a donor over 35 with non-small cell lung cancer. The CDR3 region has the DNA TGCGCCAGCAGCCAAGACTGGGCTAGCAGTATCTACGAGCAGTACTTC. This encodes CASSQDWASSIYEQYF.